Listed below are T cell receptor beta chains from one sample, sequenced in a study of CD8+ T cells in alopecia areata. TCRdb's copy holds only in-frame clones and misses some; the assay was immunoSEQ multiplex PCR. Of more than 200,000 clones listed, about 40% are singletons. Sequencing was performed on CD4+ T cells sorted from blood, taken at approximately week 37, from a patient treated with tofacitinib. All receptors derive from a human donor with alopecia areata. CDR3s include the opening cysteine and the closing phenylalanine or tryptophan. The D gene is left open where the match is weak. For some rows the clone size is stated as once, few or many, or as a class when expanded; others skip it.

v_gene	j_gene	abundance	d_gene	CDR3aa	CDR3nt
TRBV30	TRBJ2-7	NA	TRBD2	CAWSGPGLGSYEQYF	TGTGCCTGGAGTGGCCCTGGACTAGGCTCCTACGAGCAGTACTTC
TRBV5-4	TRBJ2-1	NA	NA	CASSFSPGDEQFF	TGTGCCAGCAGCTTCTCTCCGGGGGATGAGCAGTTCTTC
TRBV4-3	TRBJ2-7	few	NA	CASSQVTGFSYEQYF	TGCGCCAGCAGCCAAGTGACAGGTTTCTCCTACGAGCAGTACTTC
TRBV14	TRBJ1-1	many	NA	CASSQAGPNLAFF	TGTGCCAGCAGCCAGGCGGGACCAAACCTCGCTTTCTTT
TRBV9	TRBJ2-7	NA	TRBD2	CASSVGPAGEGQVQYF	TGTGCCAGCAGCGTAGGCCCGGCGGGGGAAGGTCAGGTGCAGTACTTC
TRBV6-6	TRBJ2-4	NA	NA	CASSSTVAKNIQYF	TGTGCCAGCAGTTCGACCGTAGCCAAAAACATTCAGTACTTC
TRBV7-9	TRBJ1-2	NA	TRBD1	CASSSATGGYTF	TGTGCCAGCAGCTCGGCGACAGGGGGCTACACCTTC
TRBV29-1	TRBJ2-7	NA	TRBD1	CSAGQGVPYEQYF	TGCAGCGCCGGACAGGGGGTTCCCTACGAGCAGTACTTC
TRBV5-1	TRBJ2-5	NA	TRBD1	CASSSSRPGTGQETQYF	TGCGCCAGCAGTTCTTCTCGTCCCGGGACAGGCCAAGAGACCCAGTACTTC
TRBV7-2	TRBJ2-5	once	NA	CASSTLSSGAETQYF	TGTGCCAGCAGCACCCTTAGCAGCGGTGCGGAGACCCAGTACTTC
TRBV7-9	TRBJ1-3	few	NA	CASSLGRSGNTIYF	TGTGCCAGCAGCTTGGGACGTTCCGGAAACACCATATATTTT
TRBV4-2	TRBJ1-5	NA	NA	CASSQDSVNQPQHF	TGTGCCAGCAGCCAAGACTCAGTAAATCAGCCCCAGCATTTT
TRBV11-2	TRBJ1-5	NA	TRBD1	CASSRDRNQPQHF	TGTGCCAGCAGCCGGGACAGAAATCAGCCCCAGCATTTT
TRBV29-1	TRBJ2-7	many	TRBD1	CSVERSTGGEQYF	TGCAGCGTTGAAAGGAGCACAGGGGGAGAGCAGTACTTC
TRBV7-2	TRBJ2-5	few	NA	CASSLGGVAETQYF	TGTGCCAGCAGCTTAGGCGGGGTGGCTGAGACCCAGTACTTC
TRBV27	TRBJ1-2	few	NA	CASSPAAGSGYTF	TGTGCCAGCAGTCCGGCGGCGGGGTCTGGCTACACCTTC
TRBV29-1	TRBJ2-7	NA	TRBD1	CSVGQGTYEQYF	TGCAGCGTTGGACAGGGTACGTACGAGCAGTACTTC
TRBV28	TRBJ2-3	few	NA	CASRLGGYTDTQYF	TGTGCCAGCAGACTAGGGGGATACACAGATACGCAGTATTTT
TRBV19	TRBJ2-6	few	TRBD2	CASSKGGGPSGANVLTF	TGTGCCAGTAGTAAGGGCGGGGGACCCTCTGGGGCCAACGTCCTGACTTTC
TRBV7-3	TRBJ2-5	NA	NA	CASSQIASGETQYF	TGTGCCAGCAGCCAAATAGCGTCAGGGGAGACCCAGTACTTC
TRBV5-1	TRBJ2-6	NA	TRBD1	CASSFFGSGTASGANVLTF	TGCGCCAGCAGCTTTTTTGGATCCGGGACAGCGTCTGGGGCCAACGTCCTGACTTTC
TRBV12-5	TRBJ2-5	NA	NA	CASGSGTPGRETQYF	TGTGCTAGTGGTTCTGGGACTCCTGGGAGGGAGACCCAGTACTTC
TRBV5-1	TRBJ2-6	NA	NA	CASSAYSGANVLTF	TGCGCCAGCAGTGCGTACTCTGGGGCCAACGTCCTGACTTTC
TRBV7-9	TRBJ2-3	few	TRBD2	CASSTLIAGRPSVPDTQYF	TGTGCCAGCAGCACCCTCATAGCGGGGAGACCCTCCGTGCCAGATACGCAGTATTTT
TRBV5-1	TRBJ1-2	NA	TRBD1	CASSPGQSYGYTF	TGCGCCAGCAGCCCGGGACAGAGTTATGGCTACACCTTC
TRBV5-1	TRBJ1-1	NA	NA	CASSSTAGKKRTEAFF	TGCGCCAGCAGCTCGACAGCCGGCAAAAAACGGACTGAAGCTTTCTTT
TRBV27	TRBJ2-1	NA	NA	CASSLGRPGGGGQFF	TGTGCCAGCAGTTTAGGACGGCCGGGAGGGGGCGGGCAGTTCTTC
TRBV28	TRBJ2-1	NA	NA	CASTPGSGGYNEQFF	TGTGCCAGCACCCCCGGGAGCGGAGGATACAATGAGCAGTTCTTC
TRBV29-1	TRBJ2-7	NA	TRBD2	CSIQPGTSSYEQYF	TGCAGCATCCAACCCGGGACTAGCTCCTACGAGCAGTACTTC
TRBV5-1	TRBJ2-7	NA	TRBD2	CASTLTGTSGRSEQYF	TGCGCCAGCACCTTAACAGGGACTAGCGGGAGAAGCGAGCAGTACTTC
TRBV5-1	TRBJ2-5	NA	NA	CASSLGRRPSQETQYF	TGCGCCAGCAGCTTGGGAAGACGACCCTCCCAAGAGACCCAGTACTTC
TRBV2	TRBJ1-5	NA	TRBD1	CASSEQTGGVQPQHF	TGTGCCAGCAGTGAACAGACAGGGGGCGTGCAGCCCCAGCATTTT
TRBV6-6	TRBJ2-5	NA	TRBD2	CASSFAGEKTQYF	TGTGCCAGCAGCTTCGCGGGAGAAAAGACCCAGTACTTC
TRBV6-1	TRBJ2-3	few	NA	CAISESPGIGTDTQYF	TGTGCCATCAGTGAGTCGCCCGGGATCGGGACAGATACGCAGTATTTT
TRBV6-6	TRBJ2-5	NA	NA	CASSYSSQETQYF	TGTGCCAGCAGTTACTCTTCCCAAGAGACCCAGTACTTC
TRBV5-1	TRBJ1-1	NA	NA	CASSLAGLTEAFF	TGCGCCAGCAGCTTGGCCGGCCTGACCGAAGCTTTCTTT
TRBV7-3	TRBJ2-2	NA	NA	CASSSAQGRGELFF	TGTGCCAGCAGCTCCGCCCAGGGGCGCGGGGAGCTGTTTTTT